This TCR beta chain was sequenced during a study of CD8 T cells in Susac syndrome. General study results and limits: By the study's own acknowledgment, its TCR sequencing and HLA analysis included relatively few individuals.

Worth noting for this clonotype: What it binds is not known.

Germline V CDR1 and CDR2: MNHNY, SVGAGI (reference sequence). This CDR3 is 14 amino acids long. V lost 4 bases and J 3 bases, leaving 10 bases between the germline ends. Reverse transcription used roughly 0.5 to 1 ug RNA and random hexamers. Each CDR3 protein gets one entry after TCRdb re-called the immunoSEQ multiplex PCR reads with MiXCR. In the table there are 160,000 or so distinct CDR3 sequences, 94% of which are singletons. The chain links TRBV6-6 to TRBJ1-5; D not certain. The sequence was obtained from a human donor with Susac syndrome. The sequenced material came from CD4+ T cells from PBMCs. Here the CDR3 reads CASSSRGHNQPQHF. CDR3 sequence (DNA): TGTGCCAGCAGTTCCCGAGGGCACAATCAGCCCCAGCATTTT.